Each of the 10 T cell receptor beta chains below was sequenced from the same sample in a study of graft-versus-host responses after intestinal transplantation. The table came from immunoSEQ multiplex PCR; TCRdb's copy has only in-frame clones and leaves some out. The sample yields about 41,000 clones, 85% to 95% seen once. Which antigens these TCRs recognize remains unknown. The sequenced sample was unstimulated CD8+ T cells sorted from spleen or lymph node cells, obtained before transplant. The receptor set was obtained from a human donor who was the organ donor for an intestinal transplant.

The V call is TRBV4-2, the J call TRBJ2-3; 10 positions match TRBD2. The CDR3 loop spans 16 amino acids. Germline CDR1 reads LGHNA; CDR2 reads YNFKEQ. V shed 5 bases, J shed 0 bases, and the junction held 5 bases outside the gene matches. The CDR3 nucleotides are TGTGCCAGCAGCGTTAGCGGGGGGCTTAGCACAGATACGCAGTATTTT. Encoded protein: CASSVSGGLSTDTQYF.

The chain joins TRBV9 to TRBJ1-2, with unresolved D. The CDR3 is 16 amino acids. Per germline, CDR1 SGDLS and CDR2 YYNGEE. V lost 3 bases, J lost 4 bases, and 19 bases lay in between. CDR3 in amino acids: CASSANLVDGSYGYTF. CDR3 nucleotide sequence: TGTGCCAGCAGCGCCAATTTGGTGGACGGTTCCTATGGCTACACCTTC.

The J gene is TRBJ2-7, the V gene TRBV5-6; perhaps TRBD1 as D (6 bases). The CDR3 totals 14 residues. The germline V gene has CDR1 SGHDT and CDR2 YYEEEE. Trimming took 3 bases from V and 0 from J, leaving 10 bases between them. As DNA, the CDR3 is TGTGCCAGCAGCTGGGGACATGGCTCCTACGAGCAGTACTTC. Translating gives CASSWGHGSYEQYF.

The rearrangement uses TRBV7-2 and TRBJ2-5; tentatively, D is TRBD1 (6 bases). The better agreement between TRBJ2-7 and the DNA end casts doubt on the J call. The CDR3 totals 13 residues. The germline gives CDR1 SGHTA, CDR2 FQGNSA. The chain's CDR3 is CASSLAGAYEQYF. DNA for the CDR3: TGTGCCAGCAGCTTAGCGGGGGCGTACGAGCAGTACTTC.

The CDR3 sequence is CASSSDRTGNQPQHF. Written as DNA, the CDR3 is TGTGCCAGCAGCTCGGACAGGACTGGCAATCAGCCCCAGCATTTT. This chain connects TRBV27 to TRBJ1-5; 7 positions agree with TRBD1. Germline V gene data show CDR1 as MNHEY and CDR2 as SMNVEV (reference sequence). V shed 6 bases, J shed 2 bases, and the junction held 7 bases outside the gene matches. This CDR3 comprises 15 residues.

The V call is TRBV4-3, the J call TRBJ1-2; no definite D call. The length of the CDR3 is 14 residues. In germline, CDR1 is LGHNA, CDR2 YSLEER. V lost 4 bases and J 1 base, leaving 10 bases between the germline ends. The CDR3 sequence is CASSPSEGNYGYTF. For the CDR3, the DNA is TGCGCCAGCAGCCCCTCGGAGGGTAACTATGGCTACACCTTC.

The V and J genes are TRBV29-1 and TRBJ2-5, with 8 bases aligning to TRBD2. The germline gives CDR1 SQVTM, CDR2 ANQGSEA. The junction had 14 bases not matched to a gene; V was cut back by 5 bases and J by 6 bases. The CDR3 extends over 15 amino acids. CDR3 DNA sequence: TGCAGCGTTCAATTAGCGGGGATTCCATATCAGACCCAGTACTTC. Translated: CSVQLAGIPYQTQYF.

This clone was observed once. V gene TRBV4-2 combines with J gene TRBJ2-7, with D possibly matching TRBD1 (5 bases). The CDR3 runs to 14 residues. The germline CDR1 and CDR2 sequences are LGHNA and YNFKEQ. With 3 bases removed from V and 4 bases from J, the gap between germline ends came to 13 bases. CDR3 loop: CASSHEQAEYEQYF. CDR3 DNA sequence: TGTGCCAGCAGCCACGAACAGGCAGAATACGAGCAGTACTTC.

The chain links TRBV15 to TRBJ2-6, with D perhaps TRBD1 (5 bases). Germline loops: CDR1 LNHNV, CDR2 YYDKDF (reference sequence). Deletions cut 5 bases from V and 0 bases from J, with 17 bases between. This CDR3 spans 18 amino acids. CDR3 amino acids: CATSEVGPALSGANVLTF. The CDR3 coding sequence is TGTGCCACCAGCGAGGTGGGGCCGGCTCTCTCTGGGGCCAACGTCCTGACTTTC. Full variable domain (missing parts from reference TRBV15 and TRBJ2-6): DAMVIQNPRYQVTQFGKPVTLSCSQTLNHNVMYWYQQKSSQAPKLLFHYYDKDFNNEADTPDNFQSRRPNTSFCFLDIRSPGLGDTAMYLCATSEVGPALSGANVLTFGAGSRLTVL.

The V gene is TRBV19, the J gene TRBJ2-1, with 10 positions matching TRBD1. Germline V gives CDR1 LNHDA, CDR2 SQIVND (reference sequence). The CDR3 is 17 residues long. Unmatched junction bases numbered 5, after V lost 1 base and J lost 2 bases. CDR3 amino acids: CASSIVWGQGPYNEQFF. CDR3 nucleotides: TGTGCCAGTAGTATAGTTTGGGGACAGGGGCCCTACAATGAGCAGTTCTTC.